Described below is a single T cell receptor beta chain sequence and its context. Its antigen is currently unknown. Sequencing used immunoSEQ multiplex PCR; TCRdb keeps in-frame clones, though not all of them. The table records about 90,000 clones, over 75% of them present only once. Trimming removed 2 bases at V and 2 bases at J, with 13 bases between. Looked up from germline, CDR1 is SGHAT and CDR2 is FQNNGV. The length of the CDR3 is 16 residues. The data were obtained in a study of graft-versus-host responses after intestinal transplantation. Material: unstimulated CD8+ T cells sorted from spleen or lymph node cells, obtained before intestinal transplant. The receptor was derived from a human donor who received an intestinal transplant. The genes are TRBV11-2 and TRBJ2-1; maybe TRBD1 (6 bases). CDR3 in DNA: TGTGCCAGCAGCTTAAGGGACACACTTACCTACAATGAGCAGTTCTTC. It translates to CASSLRDTLTYNEQFF.